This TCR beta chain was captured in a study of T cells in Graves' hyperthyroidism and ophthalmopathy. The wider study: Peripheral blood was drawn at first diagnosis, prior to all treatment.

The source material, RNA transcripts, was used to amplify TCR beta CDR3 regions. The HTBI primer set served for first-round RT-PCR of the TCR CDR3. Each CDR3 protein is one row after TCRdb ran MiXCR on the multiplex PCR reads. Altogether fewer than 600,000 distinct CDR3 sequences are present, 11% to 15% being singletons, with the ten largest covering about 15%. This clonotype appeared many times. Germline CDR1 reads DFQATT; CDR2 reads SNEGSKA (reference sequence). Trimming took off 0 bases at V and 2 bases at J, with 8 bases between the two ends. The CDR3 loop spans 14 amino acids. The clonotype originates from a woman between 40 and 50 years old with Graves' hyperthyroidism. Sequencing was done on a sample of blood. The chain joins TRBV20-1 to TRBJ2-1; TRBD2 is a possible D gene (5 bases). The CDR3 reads CSARDGGTYNEQFF. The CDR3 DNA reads TGCAGTGCTAGAGATGGAGGAACCTACAATGAGCAGTTCTTC.